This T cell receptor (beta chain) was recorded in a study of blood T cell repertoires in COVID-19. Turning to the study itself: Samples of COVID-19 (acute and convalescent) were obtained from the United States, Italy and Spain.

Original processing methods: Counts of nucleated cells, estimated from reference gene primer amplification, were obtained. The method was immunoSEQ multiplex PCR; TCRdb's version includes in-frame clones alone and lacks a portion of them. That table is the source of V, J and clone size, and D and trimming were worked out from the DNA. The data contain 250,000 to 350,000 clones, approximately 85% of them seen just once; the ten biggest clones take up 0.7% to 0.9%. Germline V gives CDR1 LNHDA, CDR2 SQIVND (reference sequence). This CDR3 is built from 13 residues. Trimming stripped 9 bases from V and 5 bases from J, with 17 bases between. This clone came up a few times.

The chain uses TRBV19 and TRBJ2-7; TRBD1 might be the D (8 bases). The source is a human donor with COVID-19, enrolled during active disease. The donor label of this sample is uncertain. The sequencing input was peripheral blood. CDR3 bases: TGTGCCAGCACAGGGGGGGTCTGGAACGAGCAGTACTTC. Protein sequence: CASTGGVWNEQYF. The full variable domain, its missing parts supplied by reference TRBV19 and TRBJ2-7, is DGGITQSPKYLFRKEGQNVTLSCEQNLNHDAMYWYRQDPGQGLRLIYYSQIVNDFQKGDIAEGYSVSREKKESFPLTVTSAQKNPTAFYLCASTGGVWNEQYFGPGTRLTVT.